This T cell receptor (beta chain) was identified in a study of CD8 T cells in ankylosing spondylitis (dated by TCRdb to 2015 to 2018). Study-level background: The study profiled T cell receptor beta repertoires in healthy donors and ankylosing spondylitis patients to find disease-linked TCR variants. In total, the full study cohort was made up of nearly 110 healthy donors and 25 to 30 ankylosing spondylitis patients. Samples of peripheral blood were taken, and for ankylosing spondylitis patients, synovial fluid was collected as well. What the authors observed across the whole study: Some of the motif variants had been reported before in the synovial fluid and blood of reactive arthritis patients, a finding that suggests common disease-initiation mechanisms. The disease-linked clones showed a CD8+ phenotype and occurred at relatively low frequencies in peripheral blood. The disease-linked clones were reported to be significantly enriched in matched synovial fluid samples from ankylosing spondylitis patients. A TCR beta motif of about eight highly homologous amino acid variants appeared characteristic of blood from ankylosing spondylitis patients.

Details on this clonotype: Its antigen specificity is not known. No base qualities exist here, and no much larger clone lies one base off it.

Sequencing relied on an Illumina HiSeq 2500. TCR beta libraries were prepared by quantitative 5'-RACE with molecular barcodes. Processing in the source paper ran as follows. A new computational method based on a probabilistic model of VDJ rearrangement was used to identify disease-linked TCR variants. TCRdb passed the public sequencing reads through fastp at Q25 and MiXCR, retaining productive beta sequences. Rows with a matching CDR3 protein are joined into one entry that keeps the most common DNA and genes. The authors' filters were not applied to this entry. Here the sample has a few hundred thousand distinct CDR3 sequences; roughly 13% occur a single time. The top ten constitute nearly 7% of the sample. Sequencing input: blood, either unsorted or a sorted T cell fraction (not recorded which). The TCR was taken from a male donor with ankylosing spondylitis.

The CDR3 region has the sequence CASSFTTGAYNEQFF. The DNA sequence is TGTGCCAGCAGCTTTACCACAGGGGCCTACAATGAGCAGTTCTTC. The chain joins TRBV7-9 to TRBJ2-1, with 7 junctional bases fitting TRBD1. As encoded in the germline V gene (reference sequence), CDR1 is SEHNR while CDR2 is FQNEAQ. V lost 3 bases and J lost 2 bases, and the count of bases not matched to a germline gene is 4. The CDR3 covers 15 residues, taking in both the cysteine and the phenylalanine. The entry retains the CDR3 DNA only, 45 bases that are in frame from base 1.